Listed below are T cell receptor beta chains from one sample, sequenced in a study of PD-1 blockade in classical Hodgkin lymphoma. TCRdb's copy holds only in-frame clones and misses some; the assay was immunoSEQ multiplex PCR. The sample comprises 55,000 to 75,000 clones, about 93% of which are singletons, and approximately 8% rests with the top ten. The sample here was peripheral blood mononuclear cells (PBMCs), taken at baseline. The receptors come from a human donor with classical Hodgkin lymphoma. Both conserved end residues are part of each CDR3. Each record gives: clone size, J gene, D gene, V gene, CDR3 DNA, CDR3 protein. D genes are given only for firm matches. The size entry is marked missing in some rows and otherwise reads once, few, many or a size class.

abundance: NA
j_gene: TRBJ2-1
d_gene: NA
v_gene: TRBV27
CDR3nt: TGTGCCAGCAGTTTAGCAATGAGCTCCTACAATGAGCAGTTCTTC
CDR3aa: CASSLAMSSYNEQFF

abundance: NA
j_gene: TRBJ2-3
d_gene: NA
v_gene: TRBV5-3
CDR3nt: TGTGCCAGAAGCTTGGCCGCAGTTTGGTCGGCCACGCAGTATTTT
CDR3aa: CARSLAAVWSATQYF

abundance: NA
j_gene: TRBJ2-5
d_gene: NA
v_gene: TRBV18
CDR3nt: TGTGCCAGCTCACCATCGGGCCCTCACCAAGAGACCCAGTACTTC
CDR3aa: CASSPSGPHQETQYF

abundance: NA
j_gene: TRBJ1-2
d_gene: TRBD1
v_gene: TRBV7-8
CDR3nt: TGTGCCAGCAGCCCAGAGACAGGGGACGGCTATGGCTACACCTTC
CDR3aa: CASSPETGDGYGYTF

abundance: NA
j_gene: TRBJ2-3
d_gene: TRBD2
v_gene: TRBV9
CDR3nt: TGTGCCAGCAGCGAACTAGCGGGAGGAGGAACAGATACGCAGTATTTT
CDR3aa: CASSELAGGGTDTQYF

abundance: NA
j_gene: TRBJ2-5
d_gene: TRBD2
v_gene: TRBV6-1
CDR3nt: TGTGCCAGCCGTAGCCGACTAGCAAGGGAGACCCAGTACTTC
CDR3aa: CASRSRLARETQYF

abundance: NA
j_gene: TRBJ1-1
d_gene: NA
v_gene: TRBV19
CDR3nt: TGTGCCAGTACGGTGACAGAGAACACTGAAGCTTTCTTT
CDR3aa: CASTVTENTEAFF

abundance: NA
j_gene: TRBJ1-1
d_gene: NA
v_gene: TRBV5-5
CDR3nt: TGTGCCAGCAGCTTGGTTCGTGCGAACACTGAAGCTTTCTTT
CDR3aa: CASSLVRANTEAFF

abundance: NA
j_gene: TRBJ1-1
d_gene: NA
v_gene: TRBV7-2
CDR3nt: TGTGCCAGCAGCTTAGAGGCTTTACCCACTGAAGCTTTCTTT
CDR3aa: CASSLEALPTEAFF

abundance: NA
j_gene: TRBJ2-7
d_gene: NA
v_gene: TRBV7-8
CDR3nt: TGTGCCAGCAGCTTATCTTCCTACGAGCAGTACTTC
CDR3aa: CASSLSSYEQYF

abundance: NA
j_gene: TRBJ1-2
d_gene: NA
v_gene: TRBV7-3
CDR3nt: TGTGCCAGCAGCTTAGACAACAGCTATGGCTACACCTTC
CDR3aa: CASSLDNSYGYTF

abundance: NA
j_gene: TRBJ1-5
d_gene: NA
v_gene: TRBV11-2
CDR3nt: TGTGCCAGCAGCTTATTATGGGGGCCCAATCAGCCCCAGCATTTT
CDR3aa: CASSLLWGPNQPQHF

abundance: NA
j_gene: TRBJ2-3
d_gene: TRBD2
v_gene: TRBV2
CDR3nt: TGTGCCAGCAGTGAATCCAGACTGGGGAGCGGGAGAAGAGATACGCAGTATTTT
CDR3aa: CASSESRLGSGRRDTQYF

abundance: NA
j_gene: TRBJ2-7
d_gene: NA
v_gene: TRBV15
CDR3nt: TGTGCCACCAGCAGGTCGACAGGCGCCGGATCGGAGCAGTACTTC
CDR3aa: CATSRSTGAGSEQYF

abundance: NA
j_gene: TRBJ2-7
d_gene: NA
v_gene: TRBV7-2
CDR3nt: TGTGCCAGCAGCTTGGATCTCGAGCAGTACTTC
CDR3aa: CASSLDLEQYF

abundance: NA
j_gene: TRBJ1-1
d_gene: NA
v_gene: TRBV30
CDR3nt: TGTGCCTGGAGTGTCGGGGCCGGGAACACTGAAGCTTTCTTT
CDR3aa: CAWSVGAGNTEAFF

abundance: NA
j_gene: TRBJ1-5
d_gene: NA
v_gene: TRBV7-5
CDR3nt: TGTGCCAGAAGCTCCCGAGCGCATCAGCCCCAGCATTTT
CDR3aa: CARSSRAHQPQHF

abundance: NA
j_gene: TRBJ1-2
d_gene: TRBD1
v_gene: TRBV6-5
CDR3nt: TGTGCCAGCAGTCCATGGCCAGGGGGCAACTATGGCTACACCTTC
CDR3aa: CASSPWPGGNYGYTF

abundance: NA
j_gene: TRBJ2-5
d_gene: NA
v_gene: TRBV7-9
CDR3nt: TGTGCCAGCAGCTTCACGGGGATGGAGACCCAGTACTTC
CDR3aa: CASSFTGMETQYF

abundance: NA
j_gene: TRBJ2-7
d_gene: NA
v_gene: TRBV19
CDR3nt: TGTGCCAGTAGTATAGATGCCCCTTCGGTGGGCTCCTACGAGCAGTACTTC
CDR3aa: CASSIDAPSVGSYEQYF

abundance: NA
j_gene: TRBJ2-3
d_gene: NA
v_gene: TRBV7-9
CDR3nt: TGTGCCAGCAGCTTTACTTGGACGAGCACAGATACGCAGTATTTT
CDR3aa: CASSFTWTSTDTQYF

abundance: NA
j_gene: TRBJ2-3
d_gene: NA
v_gene: TRBV7-8
CDR3nt: TGTGCCAGCAGCTTTTACGGGAACACAGATACGCAGTATTTT
CDR3aa: CASSFYGNTDTQYF

abundance: NA
j_gene: TRBJ2-2
d_gene: NA
v_gene: TRBV6-1
CDR3nt: TGCGCAGGGACTGCCAACACCGGGGAGCTGTTTTTT
CDR3aa: CAGTANTGELFF

abundance: NA
j_gene: TRBJ2-1
d_gene: TRBD2
v_gene: TRBV9
CDR3nt: TGTGCCAGCAGCGTATCCGGGGGGGCCATACATGAGCAGTTCTTC
CDR3aa: CASSVSGGAIHEQFF

abundance: NA
j_gene: TRBJ1-1
d_gene: TRBD1
v_gene: TRBV11-2
CDR3nt: TGTGCCAGCAGGTGGGACAGGAACACTGAAGCTTTCTTT
CDR3aa: CASRWDRNTEAFF

abundance: NA
j_gene: TRBJ2-5
d_gene: NA
v_gene: TRBV27
CDR3nt: TGTGCCAGCAGTTTATTAGGGGGGCAGCCTGGGAAAGAGACCCAGTACTTC
CDR3aa: CASSLLGGQPGKETQYF

abundance: NA
j_gene: TRBJ1-1
d_gene: NA
v_gene: TRBV28
CDR3nt: TGTGCCAGCAGAAAGTCAGGTGAAGCTTTCTTT
CDR3aa: CASRKSGEAFF

abundance: NA
j_gene: TRBJ1-5
d_gene: TRBD1
v_gene: TRBV18
CDR3nt: TGTGCCAGCTCACCGGACAGGGGAGGGAATCAGCCCCAGCATTTT
CDR3aa: CASSPDRGGNQPQHF

abundance: NA
j_gene: TRBJ2-7
d_gene: NA
v_gene: TRBV11-2
CDR3nt: TGTGCCAGCAGCCCACAGGCCGGTCAGGGAGTCCCCTACGAGCAGTACTTC
CDR3aa: CASSPQAGQGVPYEQYF

abundance: once
j_gene: TRBJ2-5
d_gene: NA
v_gene: TRBV7-9
CDR3nt: TGTGCCAGCAGCCGGGACCTGCAAGAGACCCAGTACTTC
CDR3aa: CASSRDLQETQYF

abundance: once
j_gene: TRBJ2-3
d_gene: NA
v_gene: TRBV2
CDR3nt: TGTGCCAGCGTCCGCGGGCCCCTGGTAGTCACAGATACGCAGTATTTT
CDR3aa: CASVRGPLVVTDTQYF

abundance: NA
j_gene: TRBJ2-5
d_gene: NA
v_gene: TRBV19
CDR3nt: TGTGCCAGTAGTTCCCGGGCTTCCAACCAAGAGACCCAGTACTTC
CDR3aa: CASSSRASNQETQYF

abundance: NA
j_gene: TRBJ2-5
d_gene: NA
v_gene: TRBV5-8
CDR3nt: TGTGCCAGCAGCTCGGCTGGGACCCAGTACTTC
CDR3aa: CASSSAGTQYF

abundance: NA
j_gene: TRBJ2-5
d_gene: NA
v_gene: TRBV5-6
CDR3nt: TGTGCCAGCAGATCATGGGGGGCAGAGACCCAGTACTTC
CDR3aa: CASRSWGAETQYF

abundance: NA
j_gene: TRBJ1-4
d_gene: NA
v_gene: TRBV5-1
CDR3nt: TGCGCCAGCAGCTTGGGAGGGAACGAGATATGGAATGAAAAACTGTTTTTT
CDR3aa: CASSLGGNEIWNEKLFF

abundance: NA
j_gene: TRBJ2-1
d_gene: TRBD2
v_gene: TRBV7-3
CDR3nt: TGTGCCAGCAGCTTAGGTGCTAGCGGATACAATGAGCAGTTCTTC
CDR3aa: CASSLGASGYNEQFF

abundance: NA
j_gene: TRBJ2-3
d_gene: NA
v_gene: TRBV27
CDR3nt: TGTGCCAGCAGTATAAGCACAGATACGCAGTATTTT
CDR3aa: CASSISTDTQYF

abundance: once
j_gene: TRBJ1-6
d_gene: NA
v_gene: TRBV9
CDR3nt: TGTGCCAGCAGCGTCGGCGACAATTCACCCCTCCACTTT
CDR3aa: CASSVGDNSPLHF

abundance: NA
j_gene: TRBJ2-7
d_gene: TRBD2
v_gene: TRBV7-9
CDR3nt: TGTGCCAGCAGCTTAACCGGGCGGGGGTCGGGCGAGCAGTACTTC
CDR3aa: CASSLTGRGSGEQYF

abundance: NA
j_gene: TRBJ1-3
d_gene: TRBD1
v_gene: TRBV5-1
CDR3nt: TGCGCCAGCAGCGTTGACAGGGACAACGCCATATATTTT
CDR3aa: CASSVDRDNAIYF

abundance: NA
j_gene: TRBJ2-1
d_gene: NA
v_gene: TRBV6-5
CDR3nt: TGTGCCAGCAGTTACGGGCAGAGCTCCTACAATGAGCAGTTCTTC
CDR3aa: CASSYGQSSYNEQFF

abundance: once
j_gene: TRBJ2-7
d_gene: NA
v_gene: TRBV30
CDR3nt: TGTGCCTGGAGTGCCCGGGACGGAGCCTACGAGCAGTACTTC
CDR3aa: CAWSARDGAYEQYF

abundance: NA
j_gene: TRBJ2-5
d_gene: NA
v_gene: TRBV15
CDR3nt: TGTGCCACCAGCAGAGATAAGTACCAAGAGACCCAGTACTTC
CDR3aa: CATSRDKYQETQYF

abundance: NA
j_gene: TRBJ2-2
d_gene: TRBD1
v_gene: TRBV6-5
CDR3nt: TGTGCCAGCAGCCGACAGGGTAATTTAATCGGGGAGCTGTTTTTT
CDR3aa: CASSRQGNLIGELFF

abundance: NA
j_gene: TRBJ2-1
d_gene: NA
v_gene: TRBV10-3
CDR3nt: TGTGCCATCAGTGACCCTGGAGACCGCAATGAGCAGTTCTTC
CDR3aa: CAISDPGDRNEQFF

abundance: once
j_gene: TRBJ2-7
d_gene: TRBD2
v_gene: TRBV4-1
CDR3nt: TGCGCCAGCAGCCAAGAGCGAGCGGGGGCCTACGAGCAGTACTTC
CDR3aa: CASSQERAGAYEQYF

abundance: few
j_gene: TRBJ2-7
d_gene: TRBD1
v_gene: TRBV27
CDR3nt: TGTGCCAGCAGTTCGGGACAGGGGTACGTTGAGCAGTACTTC
CDR3aa: CASSSGQGYVEQYF

abundance: NA
j_gene: TRBJ2-1
d_gene: NA
v_gene: TRBV7-6
CDR3nt: TGTGCCAGCAGCTTATATAGACAGGCGAGCTCCTACAATGAGCAGTTCTTC
CDR3aa: CASSLYRQASSYNEQFF

abundance: NA
j_gene: TRBJ2-5
d_gene: TRBD2
v_gene: TRBV6-5
CDR3nt: TGTGCCAGCAGATTATCGGGGGGGCGAGAGACCCAGTACTTC
CDR3aa: CASRLSGGRETQYF

abundance: NA
j_gene: TRBJ2-1
d_gene: NA
v_gene: TRBV9
CDR3nt: TGTGCCAGCAGCTCCCCGAATCGAGATGAGCAGTTCTTC
CDR3aa: CASSSPNRDEQFF

abundance: NA
j_gene: TRBJ2-1
d_gene: NA
v_gene: TRBV7-8
CDR3nt: TGTGCCAGCAGCACTCTTGCCCTCCAAACCCTAGCCGCGTACAATGAGCAGTTCTTC
CDR3aa: CASSTLALQTLAAYNEQFF

abundance: NA
j_gene: TRBJ1-5
d_gene: TRBD1
v_gene: TRBV28
CDR3nt: TGTGCCAGCAGTTTAGGGACAGGGCAGCATTTT
CDR3aa: CASSLGTGQHF

abundance: NA
j_gene: TRBJ2-2
d_gene: NA
v_gene: TRBV5-1
CDR3nt: TGCGCCAGCAGCTCGGGGGACACCGGGGAGCTGTTTTTT
CDR3aa: CASSSGDTGELFF